The 32 T cell receptor beta chains in this list originate from one sample, sequenced in a study of cytomegalovirus exposure and HLA in healthy donors. The PCR contained 60 Vbeta and 13 Jbeta primers. Clones were sequenced by immunoSEQ multiplex PCR, and TCRdb holds only the in-frame ones, with some missing. Among about 62,000 clones, more than 70% were seen once, and the ten largest hold under 7%. The sequenced sample was PBMCs. The receptors were sampled from a woman aged 30 to 39 in good health and CMV-seronegative.

This clone was detected only a few times. V is TRBV6-1 and J is TRBJ1-4; no firm D call. Deletions cut 6 bases from V and 4 bases from J, with 15 bases between. Looked up from germline, CDR1 is MNHNS and CDR2 is SASEGT. The CDR3 is 15 amino acids. CDR3 nucleotide sequence: TGTGCCAGCAGGTCCGGGAGGAGGGATAATGAAAAACTGTTTTTT. It codes for CASRSGRRDNEKLFF.

The V and J genes are TRBV5-6 and TRBJ2-3; D may be TRBD2 (9 bases). V lost 1 base, J lost 5 bases, and 17 bases lay in between. CDR1 and CDR2 from the germline V gene are SGHDT and YYEEEE. This CDR3 is built from 16 residues. CDR3 in amino acids: CASSLFASGTGDTQYF. The CDR3 region has the DNA TGTGCCAGCAGCTTGTTCGCTAGCGGGACAGGAGATACGCAGTATTTT.

This rearrangement joins TRBV2 to TRBJ1-2; 7 nucleotides line up with TRBD1. The CDR3 extends over 12 amino acids. CDR1 and CDR2 (germline): SNHLY, FYNNEI. V gave up 9 bases and J gave up 2 bases; unmatched junction bases: 3. Here the CDR3 reads CARSGQNYGYTF. For the CDR3, the DNA is TGTGCCAGGTCGGGACAGAACTATGGCTACACCTTC.

The V gene is TRBV7-9, the J gene TRBJ1-1; D ambiguous. Germline V gene lookup returns CDR1 SEHNR and CDR2 FQNEAQ (reference sequence). V lost 3 bases, J lost 1 base, and 6 bases lay in between. The CDR3 runs 13 residues. The chain's CDR3 is CASSFQRNTEAFF. Here the CDR3 DNA reads TGTGCCAGCAGCTTTCAGCGGAACACTGAAGCTTTCTTT.

The chain links TRBV5-6 to TRBJ1-4; D not resolved. The ends were cut back, 5 bases at V and 6 bases at J, with 20 bases in the middle. The CDR3 runs to 16 residues. The germline gives CDR1 SGHDT, CDR2 YYEEEE. The CDR3 sequence: CASSSQPRVLDEKLFF. As DNA, the CDR3 is TGTGCCAGCAGTTCCCAACCGAGGGTCCTTGATGAAAAACTGTTTTTT.

This clone was seen more than once but under ten times. The chain links TRBV19 to TRBJ1-4; D may be TRBD1 (5 bases). V shed 0 bases and J shed 8 bases, with 16 bases lying between them. This CDR3 is built from 16 residues. Germline loops: CDR1 LNHDA, CDR2 SQIVND (reference sequence). The DNA of the CDR3 is TGTGCCAGTAGTATAGACAGGGCCCGGCGTGGCGAAAAACTGTTTTTT. It is translated as CASSIDRARRGEKLFF. Drawing the rest from reference TRBV19 and TRBJ1-4, the complete variable domain is DGGITQSPKYLFRKEGQNVTLSCEQNLNHDAMYWYRQDPGQGLRLIYYSQIVNDFQKGDIAEGYSVSREKKESFPLTVTSAQKNPTAFYLCASSIDRARRGEKLFFGSGTQLSVL.

The chain recombines TRBV4-3 with TRBJ1-4; D is possibly TRBD1 (6 bases). Germline V gene data show CDR1 as LGHNA and CDR2 as YSLEER. The length of the CDR3 is 18 residues. V was trimmed by 0 bases and J by 5 bases, leaving 19 bases between them. CDR3 nucleotides: TGCGCCAGCAGCCAAGATCCCCCCCCAGACAGGAAAAATGAAAAACTGTTTTTT. Protein sequence: CASSQDPPPDRKNEKLFF.

The chain is built from TRBV7-9 and TRBJ1-2; D is perhaps TRBD1 (6 bases). This CDR3 has 13 amino acids. CDR1 and CDR2 (germline): SEHNR, FQNEAQ (reference sequence). V was shortened by 2 bases and J by 4 bases, with 8 bases between the two germline ends. The CDR3 DNA follows: TGTGCCAGCAGCTTAAGGGGGTCCTATGGCTACACCTTC. This codes for CASSLRGSYGYTF.

The gene calls are TRBV28 and TRBJ2-1; 7 positions agree with TRBD2. Per germline, CDR1 MDHEN and CDR2 SYDVKM. V gave up 3 bases and J gave up 6 bases; unmatched junction bases: 5. The CDR3 length is 14 residues. The CDR3 nucleotides are TGTGCCAGCAGTTTGGGCGGGAGTATCAATGAGCAGTTCTTC. Its protein product is CASSLGGSINEQFF. Full variable domain (remainder filled in from reference TRBV28 and TRBJ2-1): DVKVTQSSRYLVKRTGEKVFLECVQDMDHENMFWYRQDPGLGLRLIYFSYDVKMKEKGDIPEGYSVSREKKERFSLILESASTNQTSMYLCASSLGGSINEQFFGPGTRLTVL.

V gene TRBV7-9 combines with J gene TRBJ1-1; possibly TRBD1 for D (5 bases). Per the germline V gene, CDR1 is SEHNR and CDR2 is FQNEAQ (reference sequence). V lost 3 bases and J lost 1, with 12 bases in between. The CDR3 has 15 amino acids. The CDR3 DNA reads TGTGCCAGCAGCTTGGGGGGGTGGGGGAACACTGAAGCTTTCTTT. It translates to CASSLGGWGNTEAFF.

The chain links TRBV2 to TRBJ1-5, with 8 bases lining up with TRBD1. Trimming at V came to 5 bases and at J to 0 bases, leaving 3 bases not matched to a gene. The CDR3 has 15 amino acids. Germline V gives CDR1 SNHLY, CDR2 FYNNEI. The CDR3 loop is CASSRGQASNQPQHF. In nucleotides, the CDR3 is TGTGCCAGCAGTAGGGGACAGGCTAGCAATCAGCCCCAGCATTTT.

The chain joins TRBV30 to TRBJ1-1; 10 nucleotides align to TRBD1. The CDR3 is made up of 13 amino acids. Germline V gene sequence: CDR1 GTSNPN, CDR2 SVGIG (reference sequence). V was pared by 6 bases and J by 1 base, with 2 bases of the junction left unmatched. The CDR3 sequence: CACRQGANTEAFF. The CDR3, as DNA: TGTGCCTGCCGACAGGGGGCGAACACTGAAGCTTTCTTT. Filled out from reference TRBV30 and TRBJ1-1, the complete variable domain reads SQTIHQWPATLVQPVGSPLSLECTVEGTSNPNLYWYRQAAGRGLQLLFYSVGIGQISSEVPQNLSASRPQDRQFILSSKKLLLSDSGFYLCACRQGANTEAFFGQGTRLTVV.

V gene TRBV5-1 combines with J gene TRBJ2-7, with D possibly matching TRBD1 (5 bases). This CDR3 has 14 residues. V gave up 4 bases and J gave up 0 bases, with 11 bases separating them. The V gene's germline CDR1 is SGHRS and CDR2 YFSETQ. CDR3 nucleotide sequence: TGCGCCAGCAGCACAGGACGGAGCTCCTACGAGCAGTACTTC. It codes for CASSTGRSSYEQYF.

The rearrangement joins TRBV6-1 to TRBJ1-5, with D unresolved. V was shortened by 4 bases and J by 1 base, with 11 bases between the two germline ends. The CDR3 contains 15 residues. CDR1 and CDR2 (germline): MNHNS, SASEGT. The CDR3 region is CASSVTLESNQPQHF. For the CDR3, the DNA is TGTGCCAGCAGTGTGACCCTAGAGAGCAATCAGCCCCAGCATTTT.

In DNA form, the CDR3 reads TGTGCCAGCAGTGTCCGACTAGCGGGAGCGTGGGAGACCCAGTACTTC. Its protein product is CASSVRLAGAWETQYF. The V call is TRBV6-1, the J call TRBJ2-5, with TRBD2 matching over 12 bases. The V and J ends lost 4 bases and 5 bases, in that order; junction bases with no gene match: 8. CDR1 and CDR2 from the germline V gene are MNHNS and SASEGT. The CDR3 is 16 residues long.

This chain connects TRBV14 to TRBJ2-7; maybe TRBD2 (5 bases). Looked up from germline, CDR1 is SGHDN and CDR2 is FVKESK. V was cut by 0 bases and J by 9 bases, with 18 bases left in between. This CDR3 has 15 amino acids. The DNA of the CDR3 is TGTGCCAGCAGCCAAGAGGTCTTCTCACCAGGAGGGCAGTACTTC. It specifies CASSQEVFSPGGQYF. The full variable domain, with the rest looked up from reference TRBV14 and TRBJ2-7, is EAGVTQFPSHSVIEKGQTVTLRCDPISGHDNLYWYRRVMGKEIKFLLHFVKESKQDESGMPNNRFLAERTGGTYSTLKVQPAELEDSGVYFCASSQEVFSPGGQYFGPGTRLTVT.

The CDR3 spells CASSLWGYTIPNTGELFF. The CDR3 bases are TGTGCCAGCAGCTTGTGGGGCTACACAATACCGAACACCGGGGAGCTGTTTTTT. This rearrangement joins TRBV5-6 to TRBJ2-2; maybe TRBD1 (5 bases). From germline, CDR1 is SGHDT and CDR2 YYEEEE. The germline V and J ends were trimmed by 1 base and 0 bases, with 16 bases remaining between them. The CDR3 has 18 amino acids.

The V gene is TRBV6-5, the J gene TRBJ2-3, with D possibly matching TRBD2 (7 bases). Trimming shortened V by 6 bases and J by 0 bases, and 13 bases separated the two germline ends. Germline CDR1 is MNHEY and CDR2 is SVGAGI. This CDR3 is built from 15 residues. CDR3 sequence: CASRRGRASTDTQYF. CDR3 sequence (DNA): TGTGCCAGCAGGAGGGGGAGGGCTAGCACAGATACGCAGTATTTT.

DNA for the CDR3: TGTGCCAGCAGTGAACAGGGCAATCAGCCCCAGCATTTT. Translating gives CASSEQGNQPQHF. The rearrangement links TRBV6-5 to TRBJ1-5, with D perhaps matching TRBD1 (5 bases). This CDR3 is 13 amino acids long. CDR1 and CDR2 from the germline V gene are MNHEY and SVGAGI. The germline V and J ends were trimmed by 5 bases and 2 bases, with 7 bases remaining between them.

The V and J genes are TRBV23-1 and TRBJ1-4; weak D call: TRBD1 (5 bases). TRBV23-1 carries the ORF label, with uncertain function. V dropped 0 bases and J dropped 4 bases, with 18 bases sitting between them. This CDR3 region has 18 residues. The CDR3 DNA is TGCGCCAGCAGTCAATCTGGGCAGGGAGGGAGACGTAATGAAAAACTGTTTTTT. It yields the protein CASSQSGQGGRRNEKLFF.

This chain connects TRBV9 to TRBJ2-5, with TRBD2 identical over 7 bases. The CDR3 covers 14 residues. Trimming took 3 bases from V and 5 from J; bases not matched to a gene: 7. Looked up from germline, CDR1 is SGDLS and CDR2 is YYNGEE. The CDR3 protein is CASSAQGGFETQYF. CDR3 coding DNA: TGTGCCAGCAGCGCTCAGGGAGGGTTTGAGACCCAGTACTTC.

In DNA, the CDR3 is TGCGCCAGCAGCGGAGACAGGGAATGGGCTGAAGCTTTCTTT. This translates into CASSGDREWAEAFF. V usage is TRBV5-1 and J usage is TRBJ1-1, with 7 bases matching TRBD1. Germline V gives CDR1 SGHRS, CDR2 YFSETQ. CDR3 size: 14 residues. The V segment lost 4 bases and the J segment 6 bases; nucleotides outside the gene matches: 9.

The J gene is TRBJ2-7, the V gene TRBV19; 9 bases map to TRBD1. CDR1 and CDR2 from the germline V gene are LNHDA and SQIVND (reference sequence). The CDR3 sequence is 15 residues long. The V gene end was trimmed by 6 bases and the J gene end by 3 bases; junction bases not matched to a gene: 9. The CDR3 DNA reads as TGTGCCAGTAGACTCAACCGGGACAGGGACTACGAGCAGTACTTC. This encodes CASRLNRDRDYEQYF. The full variable domain, with the rest looked up from reference TRBV19 and TRBJ2-7, is DGGITQSPKYLFRKEGQNVTLSCEQNLNHDAMYWYRQDPGQGLRLIYYSQIVNDFQKGDIAEGYSVSREKKESFPLTVTSAQKNPTAFYLCASRLNRDRDYEQYFGPGTRLTVT.

DNA of the CDR3: TGTGCCAGCAGCTTGGGCTTCGGGGCTAGCGGGTCCAATGAGCAGTTCTTC. Translation: CASSLGFGASGSNEQFF. This chain uses TRBV7-3 with TRBJ2-1, with 8 bases fitting TRBD2. Germline assignment: CDR1 SGHTA and CDR2 FQGTGA. The CDR3 has 17 amino acids. The V segment lost 3 bases and the J segment 6 bases; nucleotides outside the gene matches: 13. The entire variable domain, with the rest obtained from reference TRBV7-3 and TRBJ2-1, is as follows: GAGVSQTPSNKVTEKGKYVELRCDPISGHTALYWYRQSLGQGPEFLIYFQGTGAADDSGLPNDRFFAVRPEGSVSTLKIQRTERGDSAVYLCASSLGFGASGSNEQFFGPGTRLTVL.

This clone has only a few counts. Distinct nucleotide sequences in the sample also encode this CDR3. In nucleotides, the CDR3 is TGCAGCGTTGTTCTCGAGGGAGAAACGGCCTACGAGCAGTACTTC. Protein: CSVVLEGETAYEQYF. V is TRBV29-1 and J is TRBJ2-7, with D tentatively TRBD2 (5 bases). V lost 4 bases and J lost 2, with 18 bases in between. The CDR3 totals 15 residues. The V gene's germline CDR1 is SQVTM and CDR2 ANQGSEA.

Written as DNA, the CDR3 is TGTGCCAGCAGCGTGACTAGCGGGAGGGCCGGGAACAATGAGCAGTTCTTC. Amino acid sequence: CASSVTSGRAGNNEQFF. The chain has TRBV7-9 and TRBJ2-1; TRBD2 matches at 14 bases. The CDR3 has 17 amino acids. V lost 5 bases to trimming and J lost 5 bases; unmatched junction nucleotides: 8. Looked up from germline, CDR1 is SEHNR and CDR2 is FQNEAQ (reference sequence).

V and J are TRBV4-3 and TRBJ1-1; 7 bases line up with TRBD1. The CDR3 contains 16 residues. The J segment lost 1 base and the V segment lost 4 bases, leaving 9 bases of the junction unmatched. Germline V gives CDR1 LGHNA, CDR2 YSLEER. The CDR3 region is CASSPELGQRNTEAFF. The DNA of the CDR3 is TGCGCCAGCAGCCCGGAGCTGGGACAGCGGAACACTGAAGCTTTCTTT.

The chain couples TRBV6-5 to TRBJ2-1; weak D call: TRBD1 (5 bases). This CDR3 comprises 16 residues. Trimming removed 4 bases from V and 2 bases from J, with 15 bases in between. Germline-derived CDR1 and CDR2 are MNHEY and SVGAGI. The CDR3 reads CASSLGHSNPYNEQFF. The CDR3 DNA reads as TGTGCCAGCAGTTTAGGACATTCTAATCCCTACAATGAGCAGTTCTTC.

This clone showed up just a few times. The chain uses TRBV30 and TRBJ1-3; D uncertain. Germline CDR1 GTSNPN, CDR2 SVGIG (reference sequence). The CDR3 length is 16 residues. The V and J ends lost 4 bases and 4 bases respectively, with 20 bases between them. CDR3 amino acids: CAWIGPGRVGGNTIYF. The DNA for the CDR3 is TGTGCCTGGATCGGCCCCGGGAGGGTGGGAGGAAACACCATATATTTT.

V and J are TRBV19 and TRBJ2-2; 10 bases align to TRBD2. J gave up 1 base and V 7 bases, and 6 bases lay outside the gene matches. Germline V gene sequence: CDR1 LNHDA, CDR2 SQIVND (reference sequence). CDR3 length equals 16 residues. CDR3 residues: CASTPWTSGNTGELFF. CDR3 nucleotide sequence: TGTGCCAGTACTCCCTGGACTAGCGGGAACACCGGGGAGCTGTTTTTT.

In the case of this clone: Other nucleotide sequences in the sample specify the same CDR3. The V gene is TRBV2, the J gene TRBJ2-1, with 7 positions matching TRBD2. Trimming removed 6 bases from V and 0 bases from J; junction bases left unmatched: 5. Germline V gene sequence: CDR1 SNHLY, CDR2 FYNNEI. The CDR3 spans 15 residues. CDR3 DNA sequence: TGTGCCAGCAGGGCGGGAGAAAGCTCCTACAATGAGCAGTTCTTC. This sequence encodes CASRAGESSYNEQFF.

The chain is built from TRBV27 and TRBJ2-3; unclear D gene. The CDR3 length is 14 residues. Between the trimmed V and J ends, which lost 3 bases and 0 bases, there was a span of 7 bases. Germline lookup yields CDR1 MNHEY and CDR2 SMNVEV (reference sequence). The CDR3 reads CASSFSQSTDTQYF. CDR3 DNA: TGTGCCAGCAGTTTTTCCCAAAGCACAGATACGCAGTATTTT.